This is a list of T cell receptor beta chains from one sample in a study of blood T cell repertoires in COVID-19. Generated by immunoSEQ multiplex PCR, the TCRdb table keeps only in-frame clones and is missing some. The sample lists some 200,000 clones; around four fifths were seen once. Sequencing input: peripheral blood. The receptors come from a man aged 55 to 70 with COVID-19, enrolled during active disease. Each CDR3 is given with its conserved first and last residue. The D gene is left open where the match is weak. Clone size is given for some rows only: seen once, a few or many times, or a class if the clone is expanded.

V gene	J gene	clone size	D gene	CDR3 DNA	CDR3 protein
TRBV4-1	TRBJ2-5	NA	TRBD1	TGCGCCAGCAGCCAAGGGCGGCAGGGGGCGGGGGAGACCCAGTACTTC	CASSQGRQGAGETQYF
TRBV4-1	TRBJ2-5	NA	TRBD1	TGCGCCAGCAGCCCTCGGACAGGGAAGGAGACCCAGTACTTC	CASSPRTGKETQYF
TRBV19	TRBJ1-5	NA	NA	TGTGCCAGTAGCCTGACCAGGGGTCAGCCCCAGCATTTT	CASSLTRGQPQHF
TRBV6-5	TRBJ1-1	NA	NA	TGTGCCAGCAGTTTTTCGATCGGGGGATGGAACACTGAAGCTTTCTTT	CASSFSIGGWNTEAFF
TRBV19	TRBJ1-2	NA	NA	TGTGCCAGTAGTATAGCCCTCCAGGGAGGGGGCTATGGCTACACCTTC	CASSIALQGGGYGYTF
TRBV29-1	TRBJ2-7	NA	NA	TGCAGCGCCGCCTTCAAGGGGTACGAGCAGTACTTC	CSAAFKGYEQYF
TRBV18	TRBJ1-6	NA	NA	TGTGCCAGCTCACCAGTAGCGTCGACAGGTGCCAATTCACCCCTCCACTTT	CASSPVASTGANSPLHF
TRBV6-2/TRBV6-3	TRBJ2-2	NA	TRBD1	TGTGCCAGCAGTTTCAGGACAGGGAACACCGGGGAGCTGTTTTTT	CASSFRTGNTGELFF
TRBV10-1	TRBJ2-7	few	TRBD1	TGCGCCAGCAGTGTCGGGACAGGGAAGGCCGAGCAGTACTTC	CASSVGTGKAEQYF
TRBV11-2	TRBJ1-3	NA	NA	TGTGCCAGCAGCTTTTGGGGGCTCGACCCTGGAAACACCATATATTTT	CASSFWGLDPGNTIYF
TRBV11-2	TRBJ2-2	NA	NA	TGTGCCAGCAGCTTCCTCACCGGGGAGCTGTTTTTT	CASSFLTGELFF
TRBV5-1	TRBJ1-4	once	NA	TGCGCCAGCAGCTGGGGGGATAGTGAAAAACTGTTTTTT	CASSWGDSEKLFF
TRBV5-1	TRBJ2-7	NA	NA	TGCGCCAGCAGACTTGAGGCCGCTAGCTCCTACGAGCAGTACTTC	CASRLEAASSYEQYF
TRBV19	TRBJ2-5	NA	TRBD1	TGTGCCAGTAGTACGACAAACAGGGGGCGAGGGGAGACCCAGTACTTC	CASSTTNRGRGETQYF
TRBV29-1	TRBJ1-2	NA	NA	TGCAGCGTCGCCCTGGACAGCTATGGCTACACCTTC	CSVALDSYGYTF
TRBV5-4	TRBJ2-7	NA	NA	TGTGCCAGCAGCTTTGATAAGCATCTCTACGAGCAGTACTTC	CASSFDKHLYEQYF
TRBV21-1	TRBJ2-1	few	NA	TGTGCCAGCAGCAAAGTAGGTCCAGGGGAGTTTGGCGACAATGAGCAGTTCTTC	CASSKVGPGEFGDNEQFF
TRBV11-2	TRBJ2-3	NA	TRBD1	TGTGCCAGCAGCTTCCAACAGGGGGTAGATACGCAGTATTTT	CASSFQQGVDTQYF
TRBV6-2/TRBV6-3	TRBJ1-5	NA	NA	TGTGCCAGCAGTTACGGTGAGGGTCAGCCCCAGCATTTT	CASSYGEGQPQHF
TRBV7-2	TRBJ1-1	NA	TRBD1	TGTGCCAGCAGCCGGGGGACAGGGGTAACTGAAGCTTTCTTT	CASSRGTGVTEAFF
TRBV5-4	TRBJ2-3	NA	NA	TGTGCCAGCAGCACTCGCTCAGGATCCACAGATACGCAGTATTTT	CASSTRSGSTDTQYF
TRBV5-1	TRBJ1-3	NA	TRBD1	TGCGCCAGCAGCTTTATGACAGGGGGCCTCTCTGGAAACACCATATATTTT	CASSFMTGGLSGNTIYF
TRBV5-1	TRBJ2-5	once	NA	TGCGCCAGCAGCTTGGTCTCGCCCCGGGAGACCCAGTACTTC	CASSLVSPRETQYF
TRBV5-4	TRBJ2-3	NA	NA	TGTGCCAGCAGCTTGGAACGGTCCGATACGCAGTATTTT	CASSLERSDTQYF
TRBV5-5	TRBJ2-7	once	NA	TGTGCCAGCAGCTATCTTCCAGACACCTACGAGCAGTACTTC	CASSYLPDTYEQYF
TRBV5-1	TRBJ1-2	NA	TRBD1	TGCGCCAGCAGCTTGGATACGACAGGGGGCAGGTCTGGCTACACCTTC	CASSLDTTGGRSGYTF
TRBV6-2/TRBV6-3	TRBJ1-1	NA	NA	TGTGCCAGCAGTCGGTCGACCCGGGACACTGAAGCTTTCTTT	CASSRSTRDTEAFF
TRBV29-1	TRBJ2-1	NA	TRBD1	TGCAGCGTTGAGGGGACAGCGAGCAACCCGTACAATGAGCAGTTCTTC	CSVEGTASNPYNEQFF
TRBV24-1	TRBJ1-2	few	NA	TGTGCCACCAGTGGAGGATCGAGGGATGACTATGGCTACACCTTC	CATSGGSRDDYGYTF
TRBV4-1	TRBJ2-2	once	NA	TGCGCCAGCAGCCAGGCCGGGACAATACCGAACGGGGAGCTGTTTTTT	CASSQAGTIPNGELFF
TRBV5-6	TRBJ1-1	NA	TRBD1	TGTGCCAGCAGCTTGTTGGGCCGACAGGGAGACACTGAAGCTTTCTTT	CASSLLGRQGDTEAFF
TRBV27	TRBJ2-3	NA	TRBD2	TGTGCCAGCTTAAAAACTAGCGGGAGCTCAGATACGCAGTATTTT	CASLKTSGSSDTQYF
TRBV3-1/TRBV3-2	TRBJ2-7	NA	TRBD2	TGTGCCAGCAGCCCAGCCGGGACTAGCGGGAGGATGGAGCAGTACTTC	CASSPAGTSGRMEQYF
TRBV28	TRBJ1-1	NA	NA	TGTGCCAGCAGAACATCAGGGGCGAGAGACACTGAAGCTTTCTTT	CASRTSGARDTEAFF
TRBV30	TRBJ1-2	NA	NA	TGTGCCCTGGACCACAGGGTAGATGGCTACACCTTC	CALDHRVDGYTF
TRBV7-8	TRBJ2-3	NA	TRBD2	TGTGCCAGCAGCTCTGTAGCGGGAGTGAGAGATACGCAGTATTTT	CASSSVAGVRDTQYF
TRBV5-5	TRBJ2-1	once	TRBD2	TGTGCCAGCAGCTCACTAGCGGCCTCCTACAATGAGCAGTTCTTC	CASSSLAASYNEQFF
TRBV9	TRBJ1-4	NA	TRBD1	TGTGCCAGCAGCGTAGCTGAGGGGGCGGGTGAAAAACTGTTTTTT	CASSVAEGAGEKLFF
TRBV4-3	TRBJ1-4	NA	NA	TGCGCCAGCAGCCAAGGCTTGGGCAGTACTAATGAAAAACTGTTTTTT	CASSQGLGSTNEKLFF
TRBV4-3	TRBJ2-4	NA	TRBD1	TGCGCCAGCAGCCTCCTCGGGACAGGGAAAAACATTCAGTACTTC	CASSLLGTGKNIQYF
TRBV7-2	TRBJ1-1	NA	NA	TGTGCCAGCAGCTTATTGGAAACGAGGAATACTGAAGCTTTCTTT	CASSLLETRNTEAFF
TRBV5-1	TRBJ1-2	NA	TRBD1	TGCGCCAGCAGCCTACAGACAGGGTATAGTGCTGGCTACACCTTC	CASSLQTGYSAGYTF
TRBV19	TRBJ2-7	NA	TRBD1	TGTGCCAGTAGTATAGAAGACAGGGCGAGCTCCTACGAGCAGTACTTC	CASSIEDRASSYEQYF
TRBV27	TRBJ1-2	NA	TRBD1	TGTGCCAGCAGTTCTACAGGGGGCGGCTACACCTTC	CASSSTGGGYTF
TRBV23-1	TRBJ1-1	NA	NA	TGCGCCAGCAGCCAGGATTATGAGAACACTGAAGCTTTCTTT	CASSQDYENTEAFF
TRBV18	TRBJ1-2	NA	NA	TGTGCCAGCTCACCGGACAGAGACTATGGCTACACCTTC	CASSPDRDYGYTF
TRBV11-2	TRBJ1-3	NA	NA	TGTGCCAGCAGCCCCGGGGGCTCTGGAAACACCATATATTTT	CASSPGGSGNTIYF
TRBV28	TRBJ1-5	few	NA	TGTGCCAGCAGCTCGGGGCAGCCCCAGCATTTT	CASSSGQPQHF
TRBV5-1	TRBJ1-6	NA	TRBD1	TGCGCCAGCAGCCAAGGACAGGGCAATTCACCCCTCCACTTT	CASSQGQGNSPLHF
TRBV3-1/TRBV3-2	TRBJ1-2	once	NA	TGTGCCAGCAGCCCTGCTGGAGCTGGCGGCTACACCTTC	CASSPAGAGGYTF
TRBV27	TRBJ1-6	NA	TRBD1	TGTGCCAGCAGTTGGAAGGGACAGGGGCCCTCACCCCTCCACTTT	CASSWKGQGPSPLHF
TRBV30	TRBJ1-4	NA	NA	TGTGCCTGGAGTGTACCCTCCCCAGGGGCGAGTGAAAAACTGTTTTTT	CAWSVPSPGASEKLFF
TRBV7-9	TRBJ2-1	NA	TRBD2	TGTGCCAGCAGCAATCTTTTGGGTCTAGCGGGAGTGGGGTCCCGCTCCTACAATGAGCAGTTCTTC	CASSNLLGLAGVGSRSYNEQFF